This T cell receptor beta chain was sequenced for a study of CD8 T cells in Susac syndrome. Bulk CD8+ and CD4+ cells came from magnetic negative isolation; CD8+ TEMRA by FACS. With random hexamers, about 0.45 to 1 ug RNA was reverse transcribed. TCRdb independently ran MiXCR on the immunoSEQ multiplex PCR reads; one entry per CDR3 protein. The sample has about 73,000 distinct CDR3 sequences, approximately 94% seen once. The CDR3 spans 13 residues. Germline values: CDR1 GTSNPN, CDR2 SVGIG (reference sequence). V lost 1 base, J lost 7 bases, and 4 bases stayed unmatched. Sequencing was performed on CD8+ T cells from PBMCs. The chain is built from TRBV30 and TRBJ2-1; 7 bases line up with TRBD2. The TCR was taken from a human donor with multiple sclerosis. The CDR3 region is CAWSEASGNEQFF. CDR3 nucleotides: TGTGCCTGGAGTGAGGCTAGCGGAAATGAGCAGTTCTTC.